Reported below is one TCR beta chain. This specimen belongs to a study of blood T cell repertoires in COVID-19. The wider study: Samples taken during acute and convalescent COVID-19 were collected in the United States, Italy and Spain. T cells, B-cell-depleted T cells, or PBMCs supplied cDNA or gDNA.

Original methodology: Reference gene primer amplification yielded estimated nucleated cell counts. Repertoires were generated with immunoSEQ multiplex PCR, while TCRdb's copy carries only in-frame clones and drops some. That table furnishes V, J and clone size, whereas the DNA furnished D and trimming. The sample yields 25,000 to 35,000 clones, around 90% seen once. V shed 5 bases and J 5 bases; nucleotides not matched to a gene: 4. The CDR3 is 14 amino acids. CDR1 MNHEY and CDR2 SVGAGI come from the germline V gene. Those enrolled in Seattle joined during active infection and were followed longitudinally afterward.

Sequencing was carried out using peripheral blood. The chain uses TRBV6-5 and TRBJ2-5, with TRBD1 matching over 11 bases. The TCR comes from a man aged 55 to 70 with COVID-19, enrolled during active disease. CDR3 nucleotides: TGTGCCAGCAGTCTGGACAGGGGGCGGGAGACCCAGTACTTC. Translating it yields CASSLDRGRETQYF.